This is a list of T cell receptor beta chains from one sample in a study of vaccination and CD4 T cells after COVID-19. TCRdb reprocessed the PCR reads with MiXCR, giving one entry per CDR3 protein. Here the sample spans 15,000 to 20,000 distinct CDR3 sequences, roughly three fifths being singletons. No antigen has been identified for these receptors. The sequenced material came from CD4+ T cells from blood, cultured in vitro. The receptors here all came from a human donor who had recovered from COVID-19. Both conserved end residues are part of each CDR3. A D gene is named only where the DNA matches it firmly. Size values are once, few and many counts, or a class for expanded clones, and some rows have none.

cdr3_length	v_call	j_call	clone_size	d_call	cdr3_nt	cdr3_aa
14	TRBV7-9	TRBJ2-1	few	TRBD2	TGTGCCAGCAGCTTAGGGACTAGACTGAATGAGCAGTTCTTC	CASSLGTRLNEQFF
14	TRBV6-1	TRBJ2-3	.	.	TGTGCCAGCAGGGGCGAGGCACGCGGGGATACGCAGTATTTT	CASRGEARGDTQYF
15	TRBV10-3	TRBJ2-5	.	TRBD2	TGTGCCATCAGTGAGAGCGGGGACTTACAAGAGACCCAGTACTTC	CAISESGDLQETQYF
16	TRBV11-2	TRBJ2-5	.	TRBD1	TGTGCCAGCAGCTTGTCCTCCGGGACAGGGGGACAGACCCAGTACTTC	CASSLSSGTGGQTQYF
10	TRBV20-1	TRBJ1-1	few	.	TGCAGTGCTAGGCACACTGAAGCTTTCTTT	CSARHTEAFF
15	TRBV28	TRBJ2-2	.	TRBD1	TGTGCCAGTTCCTGGGACAGGGACGCCTCCGGGGAGCTGTTTTTT	CASSWDRDASGELFF
15	TRBV20-1	TRBJ2-5	.	TRBD2	TGCAGTGCAACCGGGACTAGCGGCGACCAAGAGACCCAGTACTTC	CSATGTSGDQETQYF
13	TRBV21-1	TRBJ2-2	.	.	TGTGCCAGCATCTACCCCGATGACGGGGAGCTGTTTTTT	CASIYPDDGELFF
16	TRBV5-1	TRBJ2-5	few	.	TGCGCCAGCAGCTTGGGAGGGGGGGACAAGGAAGAGACCCAGTACTTC	CASSLGGGDKEETQYF
15	TRBV7-9	TRBJ2-3	.	TRBD2	TGTGCCAGCAGCTTAGCTAGCGGGAGGACAGATACGCAGTATTTT	CASSLASGRTDTQYF